The source of this T cell receptor (beta chain) is a study of cytomegalovirus exposure and HLA in healthy donors. Study-level points and caveats: The study flagged 150 to 200 TCR beta chains as cytomegalovirus-associated. Indistinguishable V segments such as TRBV6-2 and TRBV6-3 were excluded. Presence/absence analyses treated sequencing depth as roughly uniform across donors.

This clone turned up a few times. Its specificity is unknown. The CDR3 spans 14 residues. V gave up 4 bases and J gave up 0 bases; unmatched junction bases: 4. Germline CDR1 SGHRS, CDR2 YFSETQ. PCR amplification relied on 60 Vbeta primers (plus 13 Jbeta primers). Produced via immunoSEQ multiplex PCR; TCRdb's table is partial and in-frame only. The sample lists 120,000 or so clones, under 85% occurring once. This chain uses TRBV5-1 with TRBJ2-7; 7 bases map to TRBD1. The sample was PBMCs. The sequence was collected from a man younger than 30 in good health and CMV-seropositive. CDR3 region: CASSKDRSSYEQYF. The CDR3 DNA is TGCGCCAGCAGCAAGGACAGGAGCTCCTACGAGCAGTACTTC.